Listed below are T cell receptor beta chains from one sample, sequenced in a study of T cell repertoires in cytomegalovirus infection. TCRdb re-analysed the reads in MiXCR, keeping a single row per CDR3 protein. The sample holds hundreds of thousands of distinct CDR3 sequences, roughly 35% seen once. The sequenced sample consisted of PBMCs. These receptors were obtained from a human donor in good health (CMV status not recorded). Some clones in this sample may be carry-over from other donors' samples. CDR3s include the opening cysteine and the closing phenylalanine or tryptophan. A D gene is named only where the DNA matches it firmly. Where a row states a size, it is once, few, many or the class of an expanded clone; other rows omit it.

-	TRBV28	TRBJ1-2	-	CASSLPQQQPRYYGYTF	TGTGCCAGCAGTTTACCCCAACAGCAGCCCAGATACTATGGCTACACCTTC
-	TRBV28	TRBJ1-1	TRBD1	CASSGTARTEAFF	TGTGCCAGCAGTGGGACAGCGAGGACTGAAGCTTTCTTT
-	TRBV10-3	TRBJ1-2	-	CAISADSYYGYTF	TGTGCCATCAGCGCGGACAGCTACTATGGCTACACCTTC
few	TRBV12-3/TRBV12-4	TRBJ2-5	-	CASTLLPQETQYF	TGTGCCAGCACCCTCCTCCCCCAAGAGACCCAGTACTTC
-	TRBV6-1	TRBJ1-5	-	CASSGGNSQPQHF	TGTGCCAGCAGTGGAGGGAATTCTCAGCCCCAGCATTTT
-	TRBV7-4	TRBJ2-5	-	CASSPPRVEKETQYF	TGTGCCAGCAGCCCCCCCCGGGTGGAAAAAGAGACCCAGTACTTC
-	TRBV6-2/TRBV6-3	TRBJ2-1	TRBD2	CASSRSGSTYNEQFF	TGTGCCAGCAGTCGCAGCGGGAGCACCTACAATGAGCAGTTCTTC
-	TRBV28	TRBJ2-5	-	CASSLFRQGRVETQYF	TGTGCCAGCAGTTTATTTCGACAGGGGAGGGTGGAGACCCAGTACTTC
few	TRBV6-6	TRBJ1-1	-	CASSYSGTETEAFF	TGTGCCAGCAGTTACTCCGGGACCGAGACTGAAGCTTTCTTT
few	TRBV10-3	TRBJ2-5	-	CAIRKSRDQETQYF	TGTGCCATCAGAAAGTCCCGGGACCAAGAGACCCAGTACTTC
-	TRBV28	TRBJ2-3	-	CASSSPGPKLDTQYF	TGTGCCAGCAGTTCCCCGGGGCCGAAATTAGATACGCAGTATTTT
-	TRBV7-2	TRBJ2-7	TRBD1	CASSHRGPSYEQYF	TGTGCCAGCAGCCACAGGGGGCCCTCCTACGAGCAGTACTTC
-	TRBV10-2	TRBJ2-4	TRBD2	CASSEMRTGGRVKNIQYF	TGCGCCAGCAGTGAAATGAGGACGGGGGGGCGTGTGAAAAACATTCAGTACTTC
-	TRBV11-2	TRBJ2-2	-	CASSSGAATNTGELFF	TGTGCCAGCAGCTCCGGGGCAGCCACGAACACCGGGGAGCTGTTTTTT
few	TRBV7-2	TRBJ1-4	-	CASSLAFGPGKLFF	TGTGCCAGCAGCTTAGCCTTTGGCCCGGGAAAACTGTTTTTT
-	TRBV4-1	TRBJ2-2	-	CASSQAGGTASNTGELFF	TGCGCCAGCAGCCAAGCTGGGGGGACGGCCTCGAACACCGGGGAGCTGTTTTTT
few	TRBV12-3/TRBV12-4	TRBJ2-1	-	CASSLAGGQAQFF	TGTGCCAGCAGTTTAGCGGGGGGGCAGGCGCAGTTCTTC
-	TRBV24-1	TRBJ2-5	-	CASRGAQEETQYF	TGTGCCTCCCGGGGAGCCCAGGAAGAGACCCAGTACTTC
-	TRBV7-2	TRBJ1-1	-	CASSLGQIVNTEAFF	TGTGCCAGCAGCTTAGGGCAGATAGTGAACACTGAAGCTTTCTTT
-	TRBV20-1	TRBJ2-4	-	CSAYRSKLAKNIQYF	TGCAGTGCCTACCGGTCAAAACTAGCCAAAAACATTCAGTACTTC
-	TRBV6-5	TRBJ1-6	TRBD1	CASSYSETGVSPLHF	TGTGCCAGCAGTTACTCCGAGACAGGGGTTTCACCCCTCCACTTT
many	TRBV5-6	TRBJ2-1	-	CASSLAFGNEQFF	TGTGCCAGCAGCTTGGCCTTCGGAAATGAGCAGTTCTTC
few	TRBV19	TRBJ1-1	-	CASFPGKGTEAFF	TGTGCCAGTTTCCCGGGGAAGGGCACTGAAGCTTTCTTT
many	TRBV7-2	TRBJ2-3	TRBD2	CASSALAGGPDTQYF	TGTGCCAGCAGCGCTCTAGCGGGAGGGCCAGATACGCAGTATTTT
-	TRBV7-9	TRBJ1-1	-	CAIRGEGPEAFF	TGTGCCATTAGGGGGGAGGGCCCTGAAGCTTTCTTT
few	TRBV19	TRBJ1-2	TRBD1	CASSTDRGNYGYTF	TGTGCCAGTAGTACGGACAGGGGGAACTATGGCTACACCTTC
-	TRBV2	TRBJ2-2	-	CASSLKELFF	TGTGCCAGCAGTTTAAAGGAGCTGTTTTTT
once	TRBV29-1	TRBJ2-1	-	CSVRSSGSHEQFF	TGCAGCGTCCGGAGTAGTGGGAGTCATGAGCAGTTCTTC
few	TRBV7-8	TRBJ2-5	-	CASSLDEETQYF	TGTGCCAGCAGCTTGGACGAAGAGACCCAGTACTTC
many	TRBV12-3/TRBV12-4	TRBJ2-7	-	CASSFDDPRTDYEQYF	TGTGCCAGCAGTTTCGATGATCCCAGGACAGACTACGAGCAGTACTTC
-	TRBV28	TRBJ2-3	-	CASSLGIGLSTDTQYF	TGTGCCAGCAGCCTGGGAATTGGACTAAGCACAGATACGCAGTATTTT
-	TRBV19	TRBJ2-1	TRBD1	CASTLDRGVINEQFF	TGTGCCAGTACCTTGGACAGGGGAGTCATCAATGAGCAGTTCTTC
few	TRBV24-1	TRBJ1-5	-	CATSDSNNQPQHF	TGTGCCACCTCGGACAGCAACAATCAGCCCCAGCATTTT
few	TRBV28	TRBJ1-1	-	CASSFLGETEAFF	TGTGCCAGCAGTTTTTTGGGTGAAACTGAAGCTTTCTTT
few	TRBV6-6	TRBJ1-3	TRBD1	CASRKDRTGEVRNTIYF	TGTGCCAGCAGGAAGGATCGGACAGGGGAAGTGAGAAACACCATATATTTT
-	TRBV6-1	TRBJ2-3	TRBD2	CSGTSGGAGDTQYF	TGCTCCGGGACTAGCGGGGGGGCAGGAGATACGCAGTATTTT
-	TRBV5-1	TRBJ2-7	-	CASSLAGAKNYEQYF	TGCGCCAGCAGCTTGGCGGGGGCCAAGAATTACGAGCAGTACTTC
-	TRBV15	TRBJ2-1	-	CATSAQGSHNEQFF	TGTGCCACCAGCGCCCAGGGAAGTCACAATGAGCAGTTCTTC
-	TRBV7-2	TRBJ2-7	TRBD2	CASSLAWAGGRNEQYF	TGTGCCAGCAGCTTAGCCTGGGCGGGAGGCCGGAACGAGCAGTACTTC
few	TRBV15	TRBJ2-7	-	CATSRGKATYEQYF	TGTGCCACCAGCAGAGGGAAAGCCACATACGAGCAGTACTTC
few	TRBV6-5	TRBJ2-3	-	CASSTGLKHMNTQYF	TGTGCCAGCAGTACGGGACTCAAGCATATGAATACGCAGTATTTT
-	TRBV28	TRBJ1-5	-	CASRTEGIGGQPQHF	TGTGCCAGCAGGACAGAGGGGATTGGGGGTCAGCCCCAGCATTTT
-	TRBV4-1	TRBJ2-5	TRBD2	CASSQGTAGVQETQYF	TGCGCCAGCAGCCAAGGGACCGCGGGGGTGCAGGAGACCCAGTACTTC
-	TRBV10-3	TRBJ2-1	-	CAISASANEQFF	TGTGCCATCAGTGCATCGGCAAATGAGCAGTTCTTC
few	TRBV27	TRBJ2-7	TRBD1	CASSSSGGDEQYF	TGTGCCAGCAGTTCTTCAGGGGGCGACGAGCAGTACTTC
once	TRBV7-4	TRBJ1-2	-	CDSSLTRTVTYYRYTF	TGTGACAGCAGCTTAACTCGGACAGTCACTTACTATCGCTACACCTTC
-	TRBV5-1	TRBJ2-1	-	CASSFTGLGGRYNEQFF	TGCGCCAGCAGCTTCACAGGGTTGGGGGGTCGGTACAATGAGCAGTTCTTC
few	TRBV18	TRBJ2-3	-	CASSPRARGADTQYF	TGTGCCAGCTCACCCCGCGCGCGGGGTGCAGATACGCAGTATTTT
many	TRBV7-9	TRBJ1-1	-	CASSSSWEAFF	TGTGCCAGCAGCTCCAGTTGGGAAGCTTTCTTT
-	TRBV19	TRBJ2-1	-	CASSFSDLHNEQFF	TGTGCCAGTAGTTTCTCAGACCTCCACAATGAGCAGTTCTTC
-	TRBV6-8	TRBJ2-5	-	CASSYGLGSPQETQYF	TGTGCCAGCAGTTACGGGCTGGGCAGTCCACAAGAGACCCAGTACTTC
many	TRBV7-2	TRBJ2-7	TRBD2	CASSLDAGGGSSEQYF	TGTGCCAGCAGCTTAGATGCGGGAGGAGGTAGTAGCGAGCAGTACTTC
-	TRBV28	TRBJ2-7	TRBD1	CASSPLDRASYEQYF	TGTGCCAGCAGTCCCTTGGACAGGGCATCCTACGAGCAGTACTTC